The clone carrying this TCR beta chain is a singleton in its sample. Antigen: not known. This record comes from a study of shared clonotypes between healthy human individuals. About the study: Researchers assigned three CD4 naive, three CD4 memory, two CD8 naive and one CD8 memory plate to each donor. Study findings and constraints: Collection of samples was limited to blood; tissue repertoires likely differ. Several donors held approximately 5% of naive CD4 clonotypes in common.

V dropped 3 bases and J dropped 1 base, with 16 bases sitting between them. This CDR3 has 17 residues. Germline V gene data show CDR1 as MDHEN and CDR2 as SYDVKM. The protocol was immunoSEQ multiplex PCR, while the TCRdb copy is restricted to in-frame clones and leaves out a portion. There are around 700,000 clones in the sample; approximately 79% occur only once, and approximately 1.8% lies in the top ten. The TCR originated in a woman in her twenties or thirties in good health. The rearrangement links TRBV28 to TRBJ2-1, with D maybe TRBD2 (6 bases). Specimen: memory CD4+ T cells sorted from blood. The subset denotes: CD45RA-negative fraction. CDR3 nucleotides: TGTGCCAGCAGTTTCCGCCGTGGGGAGGCGTCCTACAATGAGCAGTTCTTC. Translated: CASSFRRGEASYNEQFF.